The rows below give T cell receptor beta chains drawn from one sample of a study of early T cells in non-severe SARS-CoV-2 infection. TCRdb redid the calling of the 5' RACE reads with MiXCR, one entry per CDR3 protein. The sample comprises roughly 26,000 distinct CDR3 sequences, approximately 4% of which are singletons, and more than 5% rests with the top ten. The sample comprised whole blood. These receptors were collected from an adult who was a healthcare worker with PCR-confirmed SARS-CoV-2 infection or an uninfected control (not recorded which). The CDR3 runs from the conserved cysteine through the conserved F or W. The D gene is left open where the match is weak. Expanded clones are given a class, and other clones once, few, many or no size at all.

J gene: TRBJ2-5; CDR3 length: 13; V gene: TRBV5-1; clone size: many; D gene: .; CDR3 DNA: TGCGCCAGCAGCTTGGATCCCGGGGAGACCCAGTACTTC; CDR3 protein: CASSLDPGETQYF
J gene: TRBJ1-1; CDR3 length: 14; V gene: TRBV18; clone size: many; D gene: .; CDR3 DNA: TGTGCCAGCTCACCATCCACCTTGAACACTGAAGCTTTCTTT; CDR3 protein: CASSPSTLNTEAFF
J gene: TRBJ1-2; CDR3 length: 15; V gene: TRBV4-3; clone size: .; D gene: .; CDR3 DNA: TGCGCCAGCAGCCAAGAAGCAGGCGCTAACTATGGCTACACCTTC; CDR3 protein: CASSQEAGANYGYTF
J gene: TRBJ2-3; CDR3 length: 15; V gene: TRBV6-1; clone size: many; D gene: .; CDR3 DNA: TGTGCCAGCAGTGAAGCGTGGGGCCCGTCGGATACGCAGTATTTT; CDR3 protein: CASSEAWGPSDTQYF
J gene: TRBJ1-5; CDR3 length: 12; V gene: TRBV6-2/TRBV6-3; clone size: many; D gene: TRBD1; CDR3 DNA: TGTGCCAGCAGCAGGGGGGGTCAGCCCCAGCATTTT; CDR3 protein: CASSRGGQPQHF
J gene: TRBJ2-7; CDR3 length: 14; V gene: TRBV20-1; clone size: many; D gene: .; CDR3 DNA: TGCAGTGCTAGACGTCATAGCGGATTCTACGAGCAGTACTTC; CDR3 protein: CSARRHSGFYEQYF
J gene: TRBJ2-7; CDR3 length: 14; V gene: TRBV7-9; clone size: many; D gene: .; CDR3 DNA: TGTGCCAGCTTTACGTCGGGCAGCTCCTACGAGCAGTACTTC; CDR3 protein: CASFTSGSSYEQYF
J gene: TRBJ1-2; CDR3 length: 12; V gene: TRBV12-5; clone size: many; D gene: .; CDR3 DNA: TGTGCTAGTGGTTTGGGGAACTATGGCTACACCTTC; CDR3 protein: CASGLGNYGYTF
J gene: TRBJ2-3; CDR3 length: 12; V gene: TRBV29-1; clone size: many; D gene: .; CDR3 DNA: TGCAGCTTAAAGATGGGCACAGATACGCAGTATTTT; CDR3 protein: CSLKMGTDTQYF
J gene: TRBJ1-2; CDR3 length: 12; V gene: TRBV2; clone size: many; D gene: .; CDR3 DNA: TGTGCCAGCAGTGAAGGCGGCTATGGCTACACCTTC; CDR3 protein: CASSEGGYGYTF
J gene: TRBJ1-2; CDR3 length: 13; V gene: TRBV19; clone size: many; D gene: .; CDR3 DNA: TGTGCCAGTACCGGACCGCAGGGGCATGGCTACACCTTC; CDR3 protein: CASTGPQGHGYTF
J gene: TRBJ1-2; CDR3 length: 12; V gene: TRBV6-2/TRBV6-3; clone size: many; D gene: .; CDR3 DNA: TGTGCCAGCGCCGGACCTAACTATGGCTACACCTTC; CDR3 protein: CASAGPNYGYTF
J gene: TRBJ1-1; CDR3 length: 15; V gene: TRBV4-1; clone size: many; D gene: TRBD1; CDR3 DNA: TGCGCCAGCAGCCAAGAGAGGGGGCTGAACACTGAAGCTTTCTTT; CDR3 protein: CASSQERGLNTEAFF
J gene: TRBJ2-3; CDR3 length: 15; V gene: TRBV7-2; clone size: .; D gene: .; CDR3 DNA: TGTGCCAGCAGCCCGCTGGGACCTAGATCCGATACGCAGTATTTT; CDR3 protein: CASSPLGPRSDTQYF
J gene: TRBJ2-7; CDR3 length: 14; V gene: TRBV7-2; clone size: few; D gene: TRBD1; CDR3 DNA: TGTGCCAGCAGCTCCGGACAGGGGAGTCACGAGCAGTACTTC; CDR3 protein: CASSSGQGSHEQYF
J gene: TRBJ2-7; CDR3 length: 14; V gene: TRBV3-1; clone size: many; D gene: TRBD2; CDR3 DNA: TGTGCCAGCAGCGCTAGCGGCGGGGCCTACGAGCAGTACTTC; CDR3 protein: CASSASGGAYEQYF
J gene: TRBJ2-7; CDR3 length: 15; V gene: TRBV11-3; clone size: .; D gene: TRBD2; CDR3 DNA: TGTGCCAGCAGCATGCTAGCGGGAGCTTCTCGGGAGCAGTACTTC; CDR3 protein: CASSMLAGASREQYF
J gene: TRBJ2-1; CDR3 length: 14; V gene: TRBV30; clone size: many; D gene: TRBD1; CDR3 DNA: TGTGCCTGGACCATACAGGGGGCGGGAAATGAGCAGTTCTTC; CDR3 protein: CAWTIQGAGNEQFF
J gene: TRBJ1-1; CDR3 length: 13; V gene: TRBV15; clone size: many; D gene: .; CDR3 DNA: TGTGCCACCAGCAGAGCTGGGCCCACTGAAGCTTTCTTT; CDR3 protein: CATSRAGPTEAFF
J gene: TRBJ1-3; CDR3 length: 16; V gene: TRBV4-1; clone size: many; D gene: .; CDR3 DNA: TGCGCCAGCACCCAGGGTTACAGGAGCTCTGGAAACACCATATATTTT; CDR3 protein: CASTQGYRSSGNTIYF
J gene: TRBJ2-7; CDR3 length: 12; V gene: TRBV6-6; clone size: few; D gene: .; CDR3 DNA: TGTGCCACCGGGGCGGCTACCTACGAGCAGTACTTC; CDR3 protein: CATGAATYEQYF
J gene: TRBJ2-7; CDR3 length: 14; V gene: TRBV21-1; clone size: many; D gene: .; CDR3 DNA: TGTGCCAGCAGCAATGGGCCAGCACAATACGAGCAGTACTTC; CDR3 protein: CASSNGPAQYEQYF
J gene: TRBJ2-7; CDR3 length: 15; V gene: TRBV6-1; clone size: many; D gene: .; CDR3 DNA: TGTGCCAGCAGTGAAGCGCTTAGGAAGCCCTACGAGCAGTACTTC; CDR3 protein: CASSEALRKPYEQYF
J gene: TRBJ2-3; CDR3 length: 18; V gene: TRBV7-6; clone size: .; D gene: TRBD2; CDR3 DNA: TGTGCCAGCAGCTTAGCCCAAACTAGCGGCCTGGGGACAGATACGCAGTATTTT; CDR3 protein: CASSLAQTSGLGTDTQYF
J gene: TRBJ2-2; CDR3 length: 16; V gene: TRBV20-1; clone size: medium-sized; D gene: .; CDR3 DNA: TGCAGTGCTAGAGATAGTGAGGGAGGAGACACCGGGGAGCTGTTTTTT; CDR3 protein: CSARDSEGGDTGELFF
J gene: TRBJ2-7; CDR3 length: 11; V gene: TRBV10-3; clone size: many; D gene: .; CDR3 DNA: TGTGCCATCAGTGCTGGCTACGAGCAGTACTTC; CDR3 protein: CAISAGYEQYF
J gene: TRBJ2-7; CDR3 length: 14; V gene: TRBV7-2; clone size: .; D gene: TRBD2; CDR3 DNA: TGTGCCAGCAGCCGATTGGGACTAGCTCGGGAGCAGTACTTC; CDR3 protein: CASSRLGLAREQYF
J gene: TRBJ2-3; CDR3 length: 18; V gene: TRBV7-2; clone size: many; D gene: TRBD2; CDR3 DNA: TGTGCCAGCAGCTTAGCGAGGACTAGCGGGAGTTTCTTCGATACGCAGTATTTT; CDR3 protein: CASSLARTSGSFFDTQYF
J gene: TRBJ2-3; CDR3 length: 14; V gene: TRBV20-1; clone size: few; D gene: .; CDR3 DNA: TGCAGTGCTAGAAATTTGGCAGGGGGGGATACGCAGTATTTT; CDR3 protein: CSARNLAGGDTQYF
J gene: TRBJ2-1; CDR3 length: 16; V gene: TRBV20-1; clone size: few; D gene: TRBD2; CDR3 DNA: TGCAGTGCTAGAGGCTCGACTAGCAGGGACTACAATGAGCAGTTCTTC; CDR3 protein: CSARGSTSRDYNEQFF
J gene: TRBJ2-2; CDR3 length: 12; V gene: TRBV5-6; clone size: .; D gene: .; CDR3 DNA: TGTGCCAGCAGCTTGGGGGCCGGGGAGCTGTTTTTT; CDR3 protein: CASSLGAGELFF
J gene: TRBJ2-5; CDR3 length: 16; V gene: TRBV12-3/TRBV12-4; clone size: .; D gene: .; CDR3 DNA: TGTGCCAGCAGCTTAGGCTTACAGGGAGACCAAGAGACCCAGTACTTC; CDR3 protein: CASSLGLQGDQETQYF
J gene: TRBJ1-1; CDR3 length: 14; V gene: TRBV5-1; clone size: many; D gene: TRBD1; CDR3 DNA: TGCGCCAGCAGCTTAGGACAGGGGGAATCTGAAGCTTTCTTT; CDR3 protein: CASSLGQGESEAFF
J gene: TRBJ2-7; CDR3 length: 12; V gene: TRBV7-2; clone size: many; D gene: .; CDR3 DNA: TGTGCCAGCAGCTTGGTACCACTCGAGCAGTACTTC; CDR3 protein: CASSLVPLEQYF
J gene: TRBJ2-7; CDR3 length: 15; V gene: TRBV21-1; clone size: many; D gene: .; CDR3 DNA: TGTGCCAGCAGCAACGGCGGGTCTAGCTCCTACGAGCAGTACTTC; CDR3 protein: CASSNGGSSSYEQYF
J gene: TRBJ2-3; CDR3 length: 16; V gene: TRBV7-9; clone size: many; D gene: .; CDR3 DNA: TGTGCCAGCAGACAAGGGGACACCCTATCAACAGATACGCAGTATTTT; CDR3 protein: CASRQGDTLSTDTQYF
J gene: TRBJ2-7; CDR3 length: 15; V gene: TRBV7-2; clone size: many; D gene: .; CDR3 DNA: TGTGCCAGCAGCTTAGAGTCAGGTACCTCCTACGAGCAGTACTTC; CDR3 protein: CASSLESGTSYEQYF
J gene: TRBJ2-1; CDR3 length: 16; V gene: TRBV5-1; clone size: .; D gene: TRBD2; CDR3 DNA: TGCGCCAGCAGCTTGGATGTGACTAGCGGGAATTTGGGGCAGTTCTTC; CDR3 protein: CASSLDVTSGNLGQFF
J gene: TRBJ2-7; CDR3 length: 13; V gene: TRBV18; clone size: .; D gene: TRBD1; CDR3 DNA: TGTGCCAGCTCACAGGGGACAGATTACGAGCAGTACTTC; CDR3 protein: CASSQGTDYEQYF
J gene: TRBJ1-2; CDR3 length: 12; V gene: TRBV12-3/TRBV12-4; clone size: .; D gene: .; CDR3 DNA: TGTGCCAGCACCCGATTAAGTGGGGGCTACACCTTC; CDR3 protein: CASTRLSGGYTF